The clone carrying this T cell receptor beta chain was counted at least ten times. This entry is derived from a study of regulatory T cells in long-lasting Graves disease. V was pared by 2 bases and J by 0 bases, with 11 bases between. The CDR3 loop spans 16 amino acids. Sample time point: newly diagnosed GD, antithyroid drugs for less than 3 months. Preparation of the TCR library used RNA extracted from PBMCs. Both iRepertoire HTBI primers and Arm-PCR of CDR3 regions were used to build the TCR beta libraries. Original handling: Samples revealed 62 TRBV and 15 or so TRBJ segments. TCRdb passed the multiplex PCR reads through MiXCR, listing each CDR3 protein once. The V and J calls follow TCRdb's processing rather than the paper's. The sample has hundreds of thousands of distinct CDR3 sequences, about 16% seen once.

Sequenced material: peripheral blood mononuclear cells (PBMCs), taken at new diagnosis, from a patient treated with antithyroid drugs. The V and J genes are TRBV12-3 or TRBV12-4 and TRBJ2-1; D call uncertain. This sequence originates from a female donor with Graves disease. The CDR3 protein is CASSLLGRSSYNEQFF. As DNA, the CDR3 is TGTGCCAGCAGTTTACTCGGACGGAGCTCCTACAATGAGCAGTTCTTC.